What follows is one T cell receptor beta chain and its context. The ends were cut back, 2 bases at V and 1 base at J, with 6 bases in the middle. CDR3 size: 14 residues. Per the germline V gene, CDR1 is SQVTM and CDR2 is ANQGSEA. The data are from a study of blood T cell repertoires in COVID-19. Study overall: Whether acute or convalescent, the COVID-19 samples came from the United States, Italy and Spain. The analysed material was cDNA or gDNA that came from T cells, B-cell-depleted T cells, or PBMCs.

Per the authors' pipeline: By means of reference gene primer amplification, nucleated cell counts were estimated. Clones were sequenced by immunoSEQ multiplex PCR, and TCRdb holds only the in-frame ones, with some missing. D and trimming were read from the DNA, whereas the V and J calls and clone size are those reported in that table. The sample has 120,000 or so clones, 85% seen once; the top ten hold 6.6%. The sequenced material came from peripheral blood. The chain recombines TRBV29-1 with TRBJ2-6; D not certain. The receptor's source is an older man with active or convalescent COVID-19. The CDR3 here is CSVERVSGANVLTF. CDR3 sequence (DNA): TGCAGCGTTGAACGGGTATCTGGGGCCAACGTCCTGACTTTC.